This record concerns one TCR beta chain sequence. Each CDR3 protein gets one entry after TCRdb re-called the 5' RACE reads with MiXCR. The data show 150,000 to 200,000 distinct CDR3 sequences, roughly 14% seen once. CDR1 and CDR2 from the germline V gene are GTSNPN and SVGIG (reference sequence). Trimming took off 2 bases at V and 1 base at J, with 10 bases between the two ends. The CDR3 has 14 residues. The sample belongs to a study of T-cell memory formation after mild COVID-19. The TCR comes from an adult woman who had mild COVID-19 (a few samples of this study predate the infection). Cell type and time point are not known. The genes are TRBV30 and TRBJ2-3; D is perhaps TRBD2 (5 bases). Specimen: PBMCs or a T cell subset sorted from them (not recorded which). CDR3 loop: CAWSRGMGTDTQYF. In DNA, the CDR3 is TGTGCCTGGAGTCGAGGGATGGGCACAGATACGCAGTATTTT.